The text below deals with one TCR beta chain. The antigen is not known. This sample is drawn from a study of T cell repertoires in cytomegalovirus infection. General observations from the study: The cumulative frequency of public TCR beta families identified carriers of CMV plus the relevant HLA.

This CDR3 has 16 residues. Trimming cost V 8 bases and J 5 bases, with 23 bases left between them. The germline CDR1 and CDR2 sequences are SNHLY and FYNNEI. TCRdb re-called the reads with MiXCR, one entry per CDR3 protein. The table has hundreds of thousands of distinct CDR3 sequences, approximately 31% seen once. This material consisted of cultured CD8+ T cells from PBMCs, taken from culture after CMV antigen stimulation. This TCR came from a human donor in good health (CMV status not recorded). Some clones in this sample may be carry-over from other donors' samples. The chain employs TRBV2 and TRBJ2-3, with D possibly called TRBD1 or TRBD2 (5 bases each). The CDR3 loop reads CASDSGTRRALDTQYF. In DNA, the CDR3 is TGTGCCAGCGATAGTGGGACCCGGCGTGCGTTAGATACGCAGTATTTT.